This T cell receptor beta chain was sequenced during a study of blood T cell repertoires in COVID-19. Produced via immunoSEQ multiplex PCR; TCRdb's table is partial and in-frame only. The data show 110,000 or so clones, 80% to 90% seen once. The ends lost 6 bases at V and 7 bases at J; junction bases unmatched: 8. The germline CDR1 and CDR2 sequences are LNHDA and SQIVND (reference sequence). The CDR3 totals 13 residues. The sequence was collected from a human donor in a cohort sampled during active COVID-19. The chain carries TRBV19 and TRBJ1-1; 7 bases line up with TRBD1. Sample: peripheral blood. The CDR3 sequence is CASSNRGSSEAFF. For the CDR3, the DNA is TGTGCCAGTAGCAACAGGGGATCGAGTGAAGCTTTCTTT.